These 23 T cell receptor beta chains came from one sample sequenced in a study of STAT5B mutations in CD4+ large granular lymphocyte leukemia. Measured with immunoSEQ multiplex PCR; TCRdb has only the in-frame clones, and not every one. The table has fewer than 35,000 clones, about 77% seen once. The sequencing sample was made of CD4+ T cells from blood buffy coats. The receptors shown here come from a human donor in good health.

This chain connects TRBV5-1 to TRBJ1-3; D unresolved. Between the trimmed V and J ends, which lost 4 bases and 0 bases, there was a span of 17 bases. Germline lookup yields CDR1 SGHRS and CDR2 YFSETQ. The CDR3 is 17 amino acids. The CDR3 is CASSLGVWGPSGNTIYF. The DNA of the CDR3 is TGCGCCAGCAGCCTGGGTGTGTGGGGTCCCTCTGGAAACACCATATATTTT. Combining the CDR3 with reference TRBV5-1 and TRBJ1-3 gives the whole variable domain KAGVTQTPRYLIKTRGQQVTLSCSPISGHRSVSWYQQTPGQGLQFLFEYFSETQRNKGNFPGRFSGRQFSNSRSEMNVSTLELGDSALYLCASSLGVWGPSGNTIYFGEGSWLTVV.

This clone was counted between two and nine times. The CDR3 reads CASSRWETQYF. The CDR3 bases are TGTGCCAGCAGTCGTTGGGAGACCCAGTACTTC. The chain recombines TRBV9 with TRBJ2-5; D is unclear. The CDR3 totals 11 residues. With 5 bases removed from V and 5 bases from J, the gap between germline ends came to 7 bases. The germline V gene has CDR1 SGDLS and CDR2 YYNGEE.

This rearrangement joins TRBV6-6 to TRBJ2-7, with D perhaps matching TRBD1 or TRBD2 (5 bases each). The CDR3 loop spans 15 amino acids. Germline lookup yields CDR1 MNHNY and CDR2 SVGAGI (reference sequence). Trimming stripped 0 bases from V and 1 base from J, with 10 bases between. The CDR3 spells CASSYSGTDSYEQYF. For the CDR3, the DNA is TGTGCCAGCAGTTACTCGGGGACCGATTCCTACGAGCAGTACTTC.

This clone was found once. The V call is TRBV18, the J call TRBJ1-3, with 8 positions matching TRBD1. Looked up from germline, CDR1 is KGHSH and CDR2 is LQKENI. Germline trimming cut 4 bases from V and 0 bases from J; bases unmatched to any gene: 5. The CDR3 consists of 16 residues. The CDR3 DNA follows: TGTGCCAGCTCACGACCGACAGGGGACTCTGGAAACACCATATATTTT. It translates to CASSRPTGDSGNTIYF.

The chain carries TRBV10-1 and TRBJ2-3; 12 nucleotides align to TRBD2. Trimming cost V 5 bases and J 3 bases; bases outside gene matches: 12. This CDR3 has 18 amino acids. In germline, CDR1 is WNHNN, CDR2 SYGVQD (reference sequence). CDR3 protein: CASSPISTSGSGTDTQYF. The DNA for the CDR3 is TGCGCCAGCAGTCCCATCTCGACTAGCGGGAGTGGGACAGATACGCAGTATTTT.

This clone has a single count. The V gene is TRBV12-1, the J gene TRBJ2-7; the listed D gene, TRBD2, was not tested against the DNA. TRBV12-1 is a known pseudogene. The CDR3 length is 14 residues. The CDR3 DNA sequence: TGTGCCAGCAGCTTAAGCGGGAGGCCCTACGAGCAGTACTTC. Protein sequence: CASSLSGRPYEQYF.

The genes are TRBV2 and TRBJ2-1; D is unresolved. The ends were cut back, 5 bases at V and 0 bases at J, with 8 bases in the middle. The length of the CDR3 is 14 residues. The germline V gene encodes CDR1 SNHLY and CDR2 FYNNEI. CDR3 amino acids: CASSSTFSYNEQFF. The DNA for the CDR3 is TGTGCCAGCAGTTCGACCTTCTCCTACAATGAGCAGTTCTTC.

V usage is TRBV11-2 and J usage is TRBJ1-2; D may be TRBD1 (6 bases). The CDR3 totals 17 residues. Germline loops: CDR1 SGHAT, CDR2 FQNNGV. V shed 5 bases and J shed 3 bases, with 22 bases lying between them. CDR3: CASSPLDRGRRDYGYTF. The CDR3 nucleotides are TGTGCCAGCAGCCCCCTTGACCGGGGGCGCCGGGACTATGGCTACACCTTC.

This sequence joins TRBV5-1 and TRBJ2-7; D is ambiguous. Germline V gene data show CDR1 as SGHRS and CDR2 as YFSETQ. Trimming cost V 0 bases and J 4 bases, with 8 bases left between them. The CDR3 is 13 residues long. CDR3 nucleotide sequence: TGCGCCAGCAGCTTGGAGTCATATTACGAGCAGTACTTC. Encoded protein: CASSLESYYEQYF.

The chain recombines TRBV19 with TRBJ2-5, with D possibly being TRBD2 (6 bases). CDR3 size: 14 residues. The V end lost 3 bases, the J end lost 0 bases, and 8 bases lay between the germline ends. The germline CDR1 and CDR2 sequences are LNHDA and SQIVND (reference sequence). The CDR3 sequence: CASSIGGNQETQYF. The CDR3 DNA reads TGTGCCAGTAGTATTGGAGGGAACCAAGAGACCCAGTACTTC.

The CDR3 nucleotides are TGTGCCAGCAGCTTACTAGCGGGAGGTACCTACGAGCAGTACTTC. Translation gives CASSLLAGGTYEQYF. V gene TRBV7-3 combines with J gene TRBJ2-7; 11 bases map to TRBD2. Germline V gene lookup returns CDR1 SGHTA and CDR2 FQGTGA. J was trimmed by 2 bases and V by 2 bases; bases with no gene match: 2. The CDR3 loop spans 15 amino acids.

The chain employs TRBV7-9 and TRBJ1-2, with 8 bases lining up with TRBD1. The CDR3 totals 16 residues. Germline CDR1 is SEHNR and CDR2 is FQNEAQ (reference sequence). Trimming removed 5 bases from V and 0 bases from J; junction bases left unmatched: 8. This CDR3 is CASSLRTGRANYGYTF. In DNA, the CDR3 is TGTGCCAGCAGCCTAAGGACAGGGCGAGCTAACTATGGCTACACCTTC.

This clone was seen only once. The J gene is TRBJ1-5, the V gene TRBV19, with D possibly matching TRBD1 (6 bases). Germline V lookup: CDR1 LNHDA, CDR2 SQIVND (reference sequence). This CDR3 is 14 amino acids long. The ends were cut back, 10 bases at V and 4 bases at J, with 17 bases in the middle. CDR3 region: CATRDILGNQPQHF. In DNA form, the CDR3 reads TGTGCCACCCGGGACATCCTCGGGAATCAGCCCCAGCATTTT.

The chain couples TRBV5-5 to TRBJ2-1, with D uncertain. In germline, CDR1 is SGHKS, CDR2 YYEKEE (reference sequence). The CDR3 has 15 amino acids. The V end lost 0 bases, the J end lost 1 base, and 8 bases lay between the germline ends. As DNA, the CDR3 is TGTGCCAGCAGCTTGGCGGCACCTTCCTACAATGAGCAGTTCTTC. Its translation: CASSLAAPSYNEQFF. The variable domain in full, with the rest retrieved from reference TRBV5-5 and TRBJ2-1, is DAGVTQSPTHLIKTRGQQVTLRCSPISGHKSVSWYQQVLGQGPQFIFQYYEKEERGRGNFPDRFSARQFPNYSSELNVNALLLGDSALYLCASSLAAPSYNEQFFGPGTRLTVL.

The gene calls are TRBV6-7 and TRBJ2-7; 7 positions agree with TRBD1. TRBV6-7 is an open reading frame, and its role is uncertain. V was clipped by 6 bases and J by 11 bases; unmatched bases: 4. The CDR3 contains 10 residues. The CDR3 loop is CASSIQGKYF. For the CDR3, the DNA is TGTGCCAGCAGCATACAGGGGAAGTACTTC.

The chain recombines TRBV11-3 with TRBJ1-1; 9 bases line up with TRBD1. This CDR3 spans 14 amino acids. Germline-derived CDR1 and CDR2 are SGHNT and YENEEA. V dropped 4 bases and J dropped 4; count of bases not matched to a gene: 4. The CDR3 DNA follows: TGTGCCAGCAGCTCCGGGACAGGGCTCACTGAAGCTTTCTTT. Translation gives CASSSGTGLTEAFF.

V gene TRBV28 combines with J gene TRBJ2-7; 9 bases align to TRBD1. Trimming took 6 bases from V and 4 from J; bases not matched to a gene: 10. The V gene's germline CDR1 is MDHEN and CDR2 SYDVKM. The CDR3 runs 15 residues. The CDR3 bases are TGTGCCAGCAGCTTTTCCGGGACAGGGAAGTACGAGCAGTACTTC. Protein product: CASSFSGTGKYEQYF.

The rearrangement joins TRBV7-2 to TRBJ1-4; D is uncertain. CDR3 length: 15 amino acids. Per germline, CDR1 SGHTA and CDR2 FQGNSA. Trimming left V 4 bases short and J 0 bases short, with 9 bases between. CDR3 loop: CASSSAYTTNEKLFF. The CDR3 region has the DNA TGTGCCAGCAGCTCAGCCTACACAACTAATGAAAAACTGTTTTTT.

CDR3 bases: TGTGCCAGCAGCCATATGGTCGACAGGCCCCACGAGCAGTACTTC. It encodes CASSHMVDRPHEQYF. J is TRBJ2-7 and V is TRBV14; the D gene is possibly TRBD1 (6 bases). V dropped 3 bases and J dropped 5 bases, with 17 bases sitting between them. The CDR3 loop spans 15 amino acids. Germline V gives CDR1 SGHDN, CDR2 FVKESK.

The V and J genes are TRBV20-1 and TRBJ2-7; TRBD1 might be the D (6 bases). This CDR3 is 11 amino acids long. V lost 5 bases and J lost 3, with 8 bases in between. Germline loops: CDR1 DFQATT, CDR2 SNEGSKA (reference sequence). The CDR3 spells CSALQGYEQYF. CDR3 coding DNA: TGCAGTGCTTTACAGGGCTACGAGCAGTACTTC.

This clone was detected only a few times. The chain links TRBV14 to TRBJ2-3, with D uncertain. Germline lookup yields CDR1 SGHDN and CDR2 FVKESK. V was cut by 0 bases and J by 8 bases, with 12 bases left in between. This CDR3 has 14 residues. CDR3 amino acids: CASSQDLPPVTQYF. CDR3 bases: TGTGCCAGCAGCCAAGATCTGCCTCCGGTTACGCAGTATTTT.

The chain is built from TRBV12-5 and TRBJ2-1; 8 nucleotides agree with TRBD1. The CDR3 covers 15 residues. The V segment lost 2 bases and the J segment 6 bases; nucleotides outside the gene matches: 6. Germline CDR1 is LGHNT and CDR2 is FRNRAP. DNA for the CDR3: TGTGCTAGTGGTTTGCTGAGACAGGGGAGCAATGAGCAGTTCTTC. Its translation is CASGLLRQGSNEQFF.

The chain carries TRBV28 and TRBJ1-1, with unresolved D. Germline values: CDR1 MDHEN, CDR2 SYDVKM. The CDR3 runs 12 residues. V lost 10 bases, J lost 7 bases, and 16 bases lay in between. The CDR3 is CANKGPIGEAFF. CDR3 DNA sequence: TGTGCCAACAAAGGCCCGATCGGTGAAGCTTTCTTT.